The 30 T cell receptor beta chains given below trace back to one sample, sequenced in a study of beta chain features in type 1 diabetes. Since all of the isolated RNA was reverse transcribed, expressed TCRB transcripts were what got sequenced. The protocol was immunoSEQ multiplex PCR, while the TCRdb copy is restricted to in-frame clones and leaves out a portion. The table includes about 280,000 clones, about 15% detected once. These receptors have no identified antigens. General study results and limits: All four CD4+ subsets from Type 1 diabetes patients carried moderately but significantly shorter TCRB CDR3s.

Sequences were obtained from naive CD4+ T cells from blood. Source of these receptors: a man aged 18 to 29 with type 1 diabetes.

This clone has only a few counts. The chain joins TRBV14 to TRBJ2-5, with 8 bases fitting TRBD1. The CDR3 totals 15 residues. Germline CDR1 SGHDN, CDR2 FVKESK. Trimming cost V 4 bases and J 3 bases; bases outside gene matches: 7. Here the CDR3 DNA reads TGTGCCAGCAGCCGCCAGGGGACAGGAAAAGAGACCCAGTACTTC. It translates to CASSRQGTGKETQYF.

For this clone: Other DNA sequences from this sample encode an identical CDR3 as well. The chain recombines TRBV9 with TRBJ2-5, with D possibly TRBD1 on 5 matching bases. Germline V gene sequence: CDR1 SGDLS, CDR2 YYNGEE. Trimming cost V 0 bases and J 2 bases, with 5 bases left between them. The CDR3 spans 13 residues. CDR3 nucleotide sequence: TGTGCCAGCAGCGTAGGACAGCAAGAGACCCAGTACTTC. It is translated as CASSVGQQETQYF.

A few counts support this clone. Other DNA sequences from this sample encode an identical CDR3 as well. The chain joins TRBV5-1 to TRBJ1-2; D gene uncertain. Trimming left V 0 bases short and J 8 bases short, with 8 bases between. The CDR3 is made up of 12 amino acids. Germline CDR1 SGHRS, CDR2 YFSETQ. The CDR3 loop reads CASSLDRGGYTF. CDR3 nucleotides: TGCGCCAGCAGCTTGGACCGCGGCGGCTACACCTTC. Complete variable domain (other parts from reference TRBV5-1 and TRBJ1-2): KAGVTQTPRYLIKTRGQQVTLSCSPISGHRSVSWYQQTPGQGLQFLFEYFSETQRNKGNFPGRFSGRQFSNSRSEMNVSTLELGDSALYLCASSLDRGGYTFGSGTRLTVV.

This clone turned up a few times. V and J are TRBV11-2 and TRBJ2-7; 10 bases map to TRBD1. The CDR3 spans 15 residues. Germline CDR1 is SGHAT and CDR2 is FQNNGV. The trim removed 4 bases at V and 6 bases at J, leaving 9 bases unmatched. In DNA, the CDR3 is TGTGCCAGCAGCTCGACCTTGGACAGGGGGTCCGAGCAGTACTTC. Residues: CASSSTLDRGSEQYF.

There are a few counts of this clone. The CDR3 DNA follows: TGTGCCAGCAGCGTAGCGGTGGACACCGGGGAGCTGTTTTTT. Protein product: CASSVAVDTGELFF. V gene TRBV9 combines with J gene TRBJ2-2; no clear D. Germline V gene lookup returns CDR1 SGDLS and CDR2 YYNGEE. There are 14 residues in the CDR3. The V end was cut by 0 bases, the J end by 3 bases, with 6 bases between.

The gene calls are TRBV30 and TRBJ1-2; D is unresolved. Trimming pared 5 bases from V and 5 bases from J, leaving 18 bases between. The CDR3 length is 14 residues. Germline V gene sequence: CDR1 GTSNPN, CDR2 SVGIG (reference sequence). For the CDR3, the DNA is TGTGCCTGGGGTCGTGGGAGAGTACCTTATGGCTACACCTTC. Its protein product is CAWGRGRVPYGYTF.

This clone has just a few counts. This CDR3 is also generated by other DNA sequences in the sample. The rearrangement joins TRBV7-2 to TRBJ2-1; 11 bases are a match to TRBD2. Trimming at V came to 5 bases and at J to 3 bases, leaving 3 bases not matched to a gene. Germline CDR1 reads SGHTA; CDR2 reads FQGNSA. The CDR3 consists of 15 residues. The CDR3 coding sequence is TGTGCCAGCAGCCCTCTAGCGGGAGGCTACAATGAGCAGTTCTTC. Residues: CASSPLAGGYNEQFF.

The chain joins TRBV4-1 to TRBJ1-5; maybe TRBD1 (6 bases). There are 16 residues in the CDR3. V lost 0 bases to trimming and J lost 1 base, with 10 bases between them. Germline lookup yields CDR1 MGHRA and CDR2 YSYEKL. CDR3 sequence reads: CASSQEGAASNQPQHF. Here the CDR3 DNA reads TGCGCCAGCAGCCAAGAGGGGGCAGCCAGCAATCAGCCCCAGCATTTT.

A few counts support this clone. The V gene is TRBV7-9, the J gene TRBJ2-7; 7 bases are a match to TRBD2. There are 13 residues in the CDR3. Germline V gene lookup returns CDR1 SEHNR and CDR2 FQNEAQ (reference sequence). V was clipped by 4 bases and J by 6 bases; unmatched bases: 6. The CDR3 region has the DNA TGTGCCAGCAGCTGGGCGACTAGCTCCGAGCAGTACTTC. Protein: CASSWATSSEQYF.

This clone occurred a few times. The gene calls are TRBV5-1 and TRBJ2-5; 7 nucleotides match TRBD1. V shed 9 bases, J shed 1 base, and the junction held 9 bases outside the gene matches. The CDR3 loop spans 14 amino acids. The V gene's germline CDR1 is SGHRS and CDR2 YFSETQ. The CDR3 protein is CATQPGTAQETQYF. The CDR3 nucleotides read TGCGCCACCCAGCCCGGGACAGCCCAAGAGACCCAGTACTTC.

The chain recombines TRBV7-9 with TRBJ2-5; TRBD2 aligns across 8 bases. Trimming removed 4 bases from V and 2 bases from J; junction bases left unmatched: 9. Germline V gene sequence: CDR1 SEHNR, CDR2 FQNEAQ (reference sequence). The CDR3 runs to 16 residues. CDR3: CASSSVAGRGQETQYF. DNA for the CDR3: TGTGCCAGCAGCTCGGTAGCGGGAAGGGGTCAAGAGACCCAGTACTTC.

The genes are TRBV10-3 and TRBJ1-5; 7 nucleotides match TRBD1. CDR3 length: 17 residues. Losses at the gene ends were 0 bases for V and 0 bases for J; bases not matched to a gene: 5. In germline, CDR1 is ENHRY, CDR2 SYGVKD. CDR3 sequence reads: CAISESVRGYSNQPQHF. The CDR3 DNA sequence: TGTGCCATCAGTGAGTCTGTCAGGGGGTATAGCAATCAGCCCCAGCATTTT.

This clone was observed a few times. The chain employs TRBV11-2 and TRBJ2-1, with a tentative D call TRBD2 (5 bases). Germline V CDR1 and CDR2: SGHAT, FQNNGV. This CDR3 region has 12 residues. Trimming cost V 5 bases and J 12 bases, with 14 bases left between them. The chain's CDR3 is CASSLRDSMQFF. As DNA, the CDR3 is TGTGCCAGCAGCCTTCGGGATAGCATGCAGTTCTTC.

The chain couples TRBV5-1 to TRBJ2-3, with 9 bases lining up with TRBD2. Germline values: CDR1 SGHRS, CDR2 YFSETQ. Losses at the gene ends were 1 base for V and 6 bases for J; bases not matched to a gene: 9. CDR3 size: 16 residues. The CDR3: CASSLRSGSVLDTQYF. Written as DNA, the CDR3 is TGCGCCAGCAGCTTGCGTAGCGGGAGTGTCTTGGATACGCAGTATTTT.

There are a few counts of this clone. The chain recombines TRBV5-4 with TRBJ2-5, with 11 bases aligning to TRBD1. This CDR3 is built from 16 residues. J gave up 5 bases and V 1 base, and 7 bases lay outside the gene matches. Germline V gene data show CDR1 as SGHNT and CDR2 as YYREEE (reference sequence). In DNA, the CDR3 is TGTGCCAGCAGCTTGCTTTCCGGACAGGGGGCTGAGACCCAGTACTTC. It is translated as CASSLLSGQGAETQYF.

In this sample, this clone turned up a few times. The V call is TRBV5-1, the J call TRBJ2-7; TRBD2 agrees at 13 bases. The J segment lost 0 bases and the V segment lost 0 bases, leaving 9 bases of the junction unmatched. The CDR3 totals 19 residues. Germline CDR1 reads SGHRS; CDR2 reads YFSETQ. The CDR3 DNA sequence: TGCGCCAGCAGCTTGGCCGGACTAGCGGGAGCGGTTCCCTCCTACGAGCAGTACTTC. Its protein product is CASSLAGLAGAVPSYEQYF.

The chain carries TRBV7-2 and TRBJ2-5; TRBD1 agrees at 10 bases. The CDR3 has 14 residues. V trimming: 5 bases; J trimming: 6 bases; junction bases outside the gene matches: 6. Germline CDR1 SGHTA, CDR2 FQGNSA. Here the CDR3 reads CASSRDRGRQTQYF. The CDR3 coding sequence is TGTGCCAGCAGCCGGGACAGGGGAAGGCAGACCCAGTACTTC.

The chain carries TRBV9 and TRBJ1-4; 7 bases align to TRBD1. This CDR3 is 15 amino acids long. The germline V gene encodes CDR1 SGDLS and CDR2 YYNGEE. Trimming removed 4 bases from V and 4 bases from J; junction bases left unmatched: 7. The CDR3 loop reads CASSTQGTINEKLFF. CDR3 DNA: TGTGCCAGCAGCACACAGGGGACGATTAATGAAAAACTGTTTTTT.

The chain employs TRBV18 and TRBJ2-3; 8 bases are shared with TRBD2. Germline loops: CDR1 KGHSH, CDR2 LQKENI. CDR3 length: 16 amino acids. The V and J ends lost 8 bases and 3 bases, in that order; junction bases with no gene match: 13. CDR3 residues: CASMTFSGIRTDTQYF. The CDR3 coding sequence is TGTGCCAGCATGACTTTTAGCGGGATTCGAACAGATACGCAGTATTTT.

The chain uses TRBV5-1 and TRBJ2-1, with TRBD2 identical over 10 bases. Germline lookup yields CDR1 SGHRS and CDR2 YFSETQ. The CDR3 is made up of 14 amino acids. V shed 6 bases and J 5 bases; nucleotides not matched to a gene: 5. DNA of the CDR3: TGCGCCAGCAAAGCGGGAGGGCCAAACAATGAGCAGTTCTTC. Translated, it gives CASKAGGPNNEQFF.

The chain employs TRBV28 and TRBJ2-2, with 8 bases that match TRBD1. Germline assignment: CDR1 MDHEN and CDR2 SYDVKM. Trimming removed 8 bases from V and 4 bases from J; junction bases left unmatched: 6. The CDR3 runs to 14 residues. The CDR3 DNA reads as TGTGCCAGCGTAGGCAGGGGGCGCACCGGGGAGCTGTTTTTT. Amino acid sequence: CASVGRGRTGELFF.

This clone was detected only once. The chain is built from TRBV7-6 and TRBJ2-7; D perhaps matches TRBD1 (6 bases). This CDR3 contains 14 residues. Germline CDR1 is SGHVS and CDR2 is FNYEAQ. The V end was cut by 4 bases, the J end by 0 bases, with 10 bases between. The CDR3 sequence: CASSSTGYSYEQYF. DNA for the CDR3: TGTGCCAGCAGCTCGACAGGCTACTCCTACGAGCAGTACTTC.

The V and J genes are TRBV28 and TRBJ2-1, with 11 bases that match TRBD2. The germline V gene has CDR1 MDHEN and CDR2 SYDVKM. This CDR3 spans 15 amino acids. With 6 bases clipped from V and 4 bases from J, the junction kept 5 bases outside the gene matches. DNA of the CDR3: TGTGCCAGCAGCCCAACTAGCGGGAGATACAATGAGCAGTTCTTC. This translates into CASSPTSGRYNEQFF.

V is TRBV18 and J is TRBJ1-4; 8 nucleotides line up with TRBD1. Germline V lookup: CDR1 KGHSH, CDR2 LQKENI. V dropped 1 base and J dropped 10; count of bases not matched to a gene: 11. This CDR3 is built from 16 residues. The CDR3 coding sequence is TGTGCCAGCTCACCACGATCAGGGGGCACCGAGGGAAAACTGTTTTTT. It encodes CASSPRSGGTEGKLFF.

The rearrangement links TRBV7-9 to TRBJ1-2, with 8 bases lining up with TRBD1. The germline CDR1 and CDR2 sequences are SEHNR and FQNEAQ (reference sequence). Unmatched junction bases numbered 13, after V lost 5 bases and J lost 14 bases. The CDR3 runs to 13 residues. This chain's CDR3 is CASSQDRAYSRTF. The CDR3 nucleotides read TGTGCCAGCAGCCAGGACAGGGCCTACAGTAGGACCTTC.

This clone was seen more than once but under ten times. The rearrangement uses TRBV2 and TRBJ2-1, with TRBD2 matching over 7 bases. The V gene's germline CDR1 is SNHLY and CDR2 FYNNEI. The CDR3 consists of 14 residues. V lost 3 bases, J lost 5 bases, and 4 bases stayed unmatched. The CDR3 DNA is TGTGCCAGCAGTGATGGGCTAGCGGACAATGAGCAGTTCTTC. Protein product: CASSDGLADNEQFF. The full variable domain, completed using reference TRBV2 and TRBJ2-1, is EPEVTQTPSHQVTQMGQEVILRCVPISNHLYFYWYRQILGQKVEFLVSFYNNEISEKSEIFDDQFSVERPDGSNFTLKIRSTKLEDSAMYFCASSDGLADNEQFFGPGTRLTVL.

This clone was detected only a few times. The chain has TRBV7-9 and TRBJ1-2, with TRBD1 as a possible D gene (6 bases). This CDR3 region has 17 residues. The germline gives CDR1 SEHNR, CDR2 FQNEAQ (reference sequence). Trimming pared 2 bases from V and 6 bases from J, leaving 22 bases between. CDR3: CASSLLLPFITGNGYTF. CDR3 sequence (DNA): TGTGCCAGCAGCTTACTGCTCCCATTTATCACAGGGAATGGCTACACCTTC.

The chain carries TRBV5-1 and TRBJ2-3; weak D call: TRBD1 (5 bases). The CDR3 has 16 residues. Trimming stripped 0 bases from V and 0 bases from J, with 11 bases between. The germline V gene has CDR1 SGHRS and CDR2 YFSETQ. CDR3 coding DNA: TGCGCCAGCAGCTTGGCCAAGGCAGGGAGCACAGATACGCAGTATTTT. Translation gives CASSLAKAGSTDTQYF. Using reference TRBV5-1 and TRBJ2-3 for the parts outside the CDR3, the full variable domain is KAGVTQTPRYLIKTRGQQVTLSCSPISGHRSVSWYQQTPGQGLQFLFEYFSETQRNKGNFPGRFSGRQFSNSRSEMNVSTLELGDSALYLCASSLAKAGSTDTQYFGPGTRLTVL.

This clone has a handful of counts. The CDR3 DNA is TGTGCCAGCAGCGTAGCGGCCGGGGTCGGCACTGAAGCTTTCTTT. Protein product: CASSVAAGVGTEAFF. V gene TRBV9 combines with J gene TRBJ1-1; no reliable D call. The germline gives CDR1 SGDLS, CDR2 YYNGEE. CDR3 length: 15 amino acids. The V end lost 0 bases, the J end lost 4 bases, and 13 bases lay between the germline ends. Using reference TRBV9 and TRBJ1-1 for the parts outside the CDR3, the full variable domain is DSGVTQTPKHLITATGQRVTLRCSPRSGDLSVYWYQQSLDQGLQFLIQYYNGEERAKGNILERFSAQQFPDLHSELNLSSLELGDSALYFCASSVAAGVGTEAFFGQGTRLTVV.

The genes are TRBV5-1 and TRBJ1-1; a weak D match, TRBD1 (5 bases). CDR1 is SGHRS, CDR2 YFSETQ, per germline. V was clipped by 5 bases and J by 4 bases, with 9 bases between them. The CDR3 consists of 12 residues. The DNA of the CDR3 is TGCGCCAGCAGTTGGGGGGGCACTGAAGCTTTCTTT. This sequence encodes CASSWGGTEAFF.